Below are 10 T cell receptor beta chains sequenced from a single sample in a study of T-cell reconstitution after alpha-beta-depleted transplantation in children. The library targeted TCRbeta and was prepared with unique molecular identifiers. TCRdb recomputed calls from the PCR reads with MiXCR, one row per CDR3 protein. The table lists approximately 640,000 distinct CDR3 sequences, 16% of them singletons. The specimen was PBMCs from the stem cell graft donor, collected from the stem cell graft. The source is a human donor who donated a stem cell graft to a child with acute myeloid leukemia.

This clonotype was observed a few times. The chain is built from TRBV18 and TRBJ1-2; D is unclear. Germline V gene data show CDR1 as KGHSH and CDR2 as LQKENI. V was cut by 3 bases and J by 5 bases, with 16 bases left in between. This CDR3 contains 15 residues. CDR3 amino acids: CASSPDGASPYGYTF. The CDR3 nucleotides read TGTGCCAGCTCACCGGACGGCGCCTCTCCTTATGGCTACACCTTC. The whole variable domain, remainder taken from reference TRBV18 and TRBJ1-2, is NAGVMQNPRHLVRRRGQEARLRCSPMKGHSHVYWYRQLPEEGLKFMVYLQKENIIDESGMPKERFSAEFPKEGPSILRIQQVVRGDSAAYFCASSPDGASPYGYTFGSGTRLTVV.

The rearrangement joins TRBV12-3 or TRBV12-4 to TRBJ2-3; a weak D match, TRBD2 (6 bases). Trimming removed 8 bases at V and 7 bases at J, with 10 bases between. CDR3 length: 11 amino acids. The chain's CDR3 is CASGTANTQYF. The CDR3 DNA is TGTGCCAGCGGGACTGCAAATACGCAGTATTTT.

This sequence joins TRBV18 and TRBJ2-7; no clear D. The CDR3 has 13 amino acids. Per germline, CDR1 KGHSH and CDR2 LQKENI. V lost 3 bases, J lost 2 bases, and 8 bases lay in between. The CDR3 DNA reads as TGTGCCAGCTCACCGAAATCGACCTACGAGCAGTACGTC. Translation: CASSPKSTYEQYV.

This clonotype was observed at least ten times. This CDR3 reads CASSTPQGTQYF. In DNA form, the CDR3 reads TGTGCCAGCAGTACCCCACAGGGAACCCAGTACTTC. The chain joins TRBV6-5 to TRBJ2-5; D is perhaps TRBD1 (6 bases). V lost 5 bases to trimming and J lost 8 bases, with 12 bases between them. The CDR3 consists of 12 residues. Germline V gives CDR1 MNHEY, CDR2 SVGAGI.

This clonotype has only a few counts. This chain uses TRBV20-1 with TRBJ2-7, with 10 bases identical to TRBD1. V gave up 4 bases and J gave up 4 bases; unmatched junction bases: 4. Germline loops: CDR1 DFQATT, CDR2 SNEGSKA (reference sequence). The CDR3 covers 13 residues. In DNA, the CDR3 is TGCAGTGCTAAAGGACAGGGGGAATACGAGCAGTACTTC. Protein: CSAKGQGEYEQYF.

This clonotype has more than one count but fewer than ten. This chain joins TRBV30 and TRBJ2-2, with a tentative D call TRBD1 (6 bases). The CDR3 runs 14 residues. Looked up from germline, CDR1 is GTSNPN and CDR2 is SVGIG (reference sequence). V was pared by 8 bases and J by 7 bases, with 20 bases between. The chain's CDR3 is CAGPSNRASGELFF. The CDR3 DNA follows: TGTGCCGGCCCGTCGAACAGGGCGAGCGGGGAGCTGTTTTTT.

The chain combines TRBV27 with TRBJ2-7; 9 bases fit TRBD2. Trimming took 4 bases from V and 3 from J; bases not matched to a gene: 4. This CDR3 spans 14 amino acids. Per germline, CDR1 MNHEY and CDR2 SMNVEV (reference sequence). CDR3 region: CASSSASGNYEQYV. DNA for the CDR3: TGTGCCAGCAGTTCGGCTAGCGGGAACTACGAGCAGTACGTC.

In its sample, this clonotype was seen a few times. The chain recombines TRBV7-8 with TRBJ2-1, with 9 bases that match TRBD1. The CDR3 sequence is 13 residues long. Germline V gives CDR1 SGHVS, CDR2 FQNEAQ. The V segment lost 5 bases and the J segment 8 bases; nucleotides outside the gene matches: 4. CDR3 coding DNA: TGTGCCAGCAGCCTGGGGACAGGGTATGAGCAGTTCTTC. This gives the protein CASSLGTGYEQFF.

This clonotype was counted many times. The CDR3 protein is CSARVPDNYGYTF. In DNA, the CDR3 is TGCAGTGCTAGAGTTCCAGACAACTATGGCTACACCTTC. The V and J genes are TRBV20-1 and TRBJ1-2; unclear D gene. Germline loops: CDR1 DFQATT, CDR2 SNEGSKA (reference sequence). With 1 base removed from V and 2 bases from J, the gap between germline ends came to 8 bases. The CDR3 has 13 residues.

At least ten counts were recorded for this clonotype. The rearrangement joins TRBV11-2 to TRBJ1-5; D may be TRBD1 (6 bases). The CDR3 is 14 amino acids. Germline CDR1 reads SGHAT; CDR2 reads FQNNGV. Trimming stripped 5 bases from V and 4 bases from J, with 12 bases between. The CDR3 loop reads CASSAQGGNQPQHF. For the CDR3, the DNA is TGTGCCAGCAGCGCACAGGGTGGGAATCAGCCCCAGCATTTT.